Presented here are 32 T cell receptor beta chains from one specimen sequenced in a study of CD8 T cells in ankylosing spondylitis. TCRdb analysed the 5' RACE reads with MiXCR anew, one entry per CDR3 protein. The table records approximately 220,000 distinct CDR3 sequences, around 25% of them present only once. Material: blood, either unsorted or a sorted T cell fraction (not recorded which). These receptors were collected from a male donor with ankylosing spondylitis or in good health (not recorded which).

DNA for the CDR3: TGTGCCAGCAGTGAAACAGGGTTAGAGACCCAGTACTTC. Protein sequence: CASSETGLETQYF. The rearrangement joins TRBV2 to TRBJ2-5; D possibly corresponds to TRBD1 (6 bases). Germline V gene sequence: CDR1 SNHLY, CDR2 FYNNEI. This CDR3 has 13 residues. V lost 2 bases and J lost 4, with 8 bases in between.

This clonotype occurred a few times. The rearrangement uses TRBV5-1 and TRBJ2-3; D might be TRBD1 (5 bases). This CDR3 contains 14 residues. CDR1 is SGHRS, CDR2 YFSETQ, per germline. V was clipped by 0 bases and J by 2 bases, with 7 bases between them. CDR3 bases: TGCGCCAGCAGCTTGGAGGGGATCACAGATACGCAGTATTTT. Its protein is CASSLEGITDTQYF.

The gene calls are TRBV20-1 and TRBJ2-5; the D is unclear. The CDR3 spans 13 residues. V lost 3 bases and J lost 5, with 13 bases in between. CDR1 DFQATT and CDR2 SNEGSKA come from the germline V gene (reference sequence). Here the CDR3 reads CSASSAAGETQYF. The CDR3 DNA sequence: TGCAGTGCTAGTAGTGCTGCTGGGGAGACCCAGTACTTC.

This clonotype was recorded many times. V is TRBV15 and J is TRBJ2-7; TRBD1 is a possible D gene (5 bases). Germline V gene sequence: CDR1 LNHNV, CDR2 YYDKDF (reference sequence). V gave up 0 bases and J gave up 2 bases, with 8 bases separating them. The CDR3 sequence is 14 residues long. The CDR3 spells CATSRDRATYEQYF. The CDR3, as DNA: TGTGCCACCAGCAGAGACAGGGCCACCTACGAGCAGTACTTC.

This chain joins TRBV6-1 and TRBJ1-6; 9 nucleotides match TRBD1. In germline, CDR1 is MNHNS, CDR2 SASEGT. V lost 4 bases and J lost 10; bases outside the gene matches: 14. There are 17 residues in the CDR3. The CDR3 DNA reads TGTGCCAGCAGTGCTAGGCCTCCGGGACAGGGAGGATCACCCCTCCACTTT. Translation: CASSARPPGQGGSPLHF.

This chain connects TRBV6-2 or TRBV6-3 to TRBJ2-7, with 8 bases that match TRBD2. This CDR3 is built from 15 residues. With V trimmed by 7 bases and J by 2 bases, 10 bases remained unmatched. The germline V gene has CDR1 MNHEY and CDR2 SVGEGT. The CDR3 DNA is TGTGCCAGCATCGGGGGACTAGTGAGGACCTACGAGCAGTACTTC. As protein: CASIGGLVRTYEQYF.

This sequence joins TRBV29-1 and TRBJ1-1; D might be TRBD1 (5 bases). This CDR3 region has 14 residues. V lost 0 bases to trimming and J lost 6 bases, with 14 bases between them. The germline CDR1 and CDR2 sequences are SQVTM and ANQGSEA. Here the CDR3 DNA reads TGCAGCGTTGAAGATCTGGGGTGGGACCCTGAAGCTTTCTTT. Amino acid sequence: CSVEDLGWDPEAFF.

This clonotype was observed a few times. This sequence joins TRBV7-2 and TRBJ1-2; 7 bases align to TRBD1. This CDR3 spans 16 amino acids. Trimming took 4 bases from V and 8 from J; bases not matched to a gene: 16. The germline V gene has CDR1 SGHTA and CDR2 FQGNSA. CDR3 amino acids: CASSSAGTERMRGYTF. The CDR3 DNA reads TGTGCCAGCAGCTCTGCCGGGACAGAAAGGATGCGAGGCTACACCTTC.

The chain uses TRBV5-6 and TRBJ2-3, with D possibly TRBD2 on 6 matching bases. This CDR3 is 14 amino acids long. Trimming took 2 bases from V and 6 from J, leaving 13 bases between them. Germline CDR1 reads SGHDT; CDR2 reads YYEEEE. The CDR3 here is CASSLLAGIDTQYF. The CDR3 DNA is TGTGCCAGCAGCTTACTAGCCGGGATTGATACGCAGTATTTT.

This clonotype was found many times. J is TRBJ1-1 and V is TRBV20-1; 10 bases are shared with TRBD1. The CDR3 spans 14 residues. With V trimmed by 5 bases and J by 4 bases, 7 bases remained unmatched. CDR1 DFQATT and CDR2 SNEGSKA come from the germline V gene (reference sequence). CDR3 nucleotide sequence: TGCAGTGCTCTTAGGACAGGGGGGGTCACTGAAGCTTTCTTT. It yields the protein CSALRTGGVTEAFF.

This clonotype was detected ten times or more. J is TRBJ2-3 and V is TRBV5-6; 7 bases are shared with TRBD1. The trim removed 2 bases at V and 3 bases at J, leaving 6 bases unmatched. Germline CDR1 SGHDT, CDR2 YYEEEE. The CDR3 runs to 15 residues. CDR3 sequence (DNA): TGTGCCAGCAGCTTTGAGGGGGCGCTGACAGATACGCAGTATTTT. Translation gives CASSFEGALTDTQYF.

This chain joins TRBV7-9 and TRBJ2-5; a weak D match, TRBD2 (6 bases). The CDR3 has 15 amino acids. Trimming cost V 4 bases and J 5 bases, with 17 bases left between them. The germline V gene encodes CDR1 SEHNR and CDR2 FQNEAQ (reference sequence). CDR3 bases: TGTGCCAGCAGCTCTGGGACTCTACAACGGGAGACCCAGTACTTC. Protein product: CASSSGTLQRETQYF.

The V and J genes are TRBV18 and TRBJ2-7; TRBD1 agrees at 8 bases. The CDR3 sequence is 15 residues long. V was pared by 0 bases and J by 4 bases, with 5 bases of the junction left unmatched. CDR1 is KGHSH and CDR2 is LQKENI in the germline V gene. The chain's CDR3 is CASSPPGQGRYEQYF. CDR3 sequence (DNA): TGTGCCAGCTCACCACCCGGACAGGGACGTTACGAGCAGTACTTC.

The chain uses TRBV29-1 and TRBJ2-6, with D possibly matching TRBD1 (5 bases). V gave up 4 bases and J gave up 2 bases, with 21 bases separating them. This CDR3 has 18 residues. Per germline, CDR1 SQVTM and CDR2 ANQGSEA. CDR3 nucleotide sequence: TGCAGCGTTGGTTCAAGGACCGTTGGGGCGGCTGGGGCCAACGTCCTGACTTTC. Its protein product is CSVGSRTVGAAGANVLTF.

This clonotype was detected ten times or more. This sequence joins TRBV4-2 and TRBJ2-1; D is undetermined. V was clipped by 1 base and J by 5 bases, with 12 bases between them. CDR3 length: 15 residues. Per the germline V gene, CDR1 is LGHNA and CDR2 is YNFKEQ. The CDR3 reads CASSQVSTQNNEQFF. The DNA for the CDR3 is TGTGCCAGCAGCCAAGTATCTACACAGAACAATGAGCAGTTCTTC.

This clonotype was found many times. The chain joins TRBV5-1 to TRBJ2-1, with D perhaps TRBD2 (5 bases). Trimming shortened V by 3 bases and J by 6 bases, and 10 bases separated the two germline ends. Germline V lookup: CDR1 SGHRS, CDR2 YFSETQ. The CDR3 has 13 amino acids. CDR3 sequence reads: CASSSGLINEQFF. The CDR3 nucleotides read TGCGCCAGCAGCTCAGGACTCATCAATGAGCAGTTCTTC.

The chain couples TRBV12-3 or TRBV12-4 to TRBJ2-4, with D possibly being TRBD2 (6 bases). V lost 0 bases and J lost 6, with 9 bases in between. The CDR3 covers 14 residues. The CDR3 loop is CASSLAAGLNIQYF. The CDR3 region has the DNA TGTGCCAGCAGTTTAGCGGCGGGACTAAACATTCAGTACTTC.

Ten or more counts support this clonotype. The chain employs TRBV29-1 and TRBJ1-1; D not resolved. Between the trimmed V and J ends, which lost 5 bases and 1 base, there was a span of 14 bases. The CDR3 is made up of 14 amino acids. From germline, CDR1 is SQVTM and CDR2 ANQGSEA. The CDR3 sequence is CSVLRSAENTEAFF. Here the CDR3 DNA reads TGCAGCGTTTTACGTTCAGCCGAGAACACTGAAGCTTTCTTT.

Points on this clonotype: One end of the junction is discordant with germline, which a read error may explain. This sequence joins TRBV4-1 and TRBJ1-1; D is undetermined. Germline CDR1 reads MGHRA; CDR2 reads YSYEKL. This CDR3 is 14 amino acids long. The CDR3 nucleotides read TGCGCCAGCAGCCAAGAGGGTTGGAACACTGAAGCTTCCTTT. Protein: CASSQEGWNTEASF.

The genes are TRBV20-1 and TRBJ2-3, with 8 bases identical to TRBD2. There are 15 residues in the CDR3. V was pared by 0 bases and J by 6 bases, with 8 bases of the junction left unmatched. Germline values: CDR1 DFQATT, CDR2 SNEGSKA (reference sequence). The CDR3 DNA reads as TGCAGTGCTAGAGATCTCAGCGGGAGAGTGGATACGCAGTATTTT. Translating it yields CSARDLSGRVDTQYF.

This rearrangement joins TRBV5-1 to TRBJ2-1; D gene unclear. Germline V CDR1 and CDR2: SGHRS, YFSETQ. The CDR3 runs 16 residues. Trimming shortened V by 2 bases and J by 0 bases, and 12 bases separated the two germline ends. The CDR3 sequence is CASSFDPTSSYNEQFF. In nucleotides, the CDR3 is TGCGCCAGCAGCTTCGACCCGACGAGCTCCTACAATGAGCAGTTCTTC.

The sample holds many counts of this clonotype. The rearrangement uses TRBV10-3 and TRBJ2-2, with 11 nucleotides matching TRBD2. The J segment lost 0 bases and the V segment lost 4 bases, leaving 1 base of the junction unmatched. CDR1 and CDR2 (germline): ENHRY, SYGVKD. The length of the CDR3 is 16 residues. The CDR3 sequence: CAISATSGANTGELFF. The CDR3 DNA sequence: TGTGCCATCAGTGCGACTAGCGGGGCGAACACCGGGGAGCTGTTTTTT.

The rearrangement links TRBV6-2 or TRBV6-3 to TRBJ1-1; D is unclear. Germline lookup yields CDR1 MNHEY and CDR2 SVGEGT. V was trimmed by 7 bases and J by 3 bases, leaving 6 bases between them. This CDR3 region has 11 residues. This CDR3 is CASTRYTEAFF. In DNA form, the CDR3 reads TGTGCCAGCACCAGATACACTGAAGCTTTCTTT.

CDR3 amino acids: CASRGQGTYNSPLHF. CDR3 bases: TGTGCCAGCAGGGGACAGGGGACCTATAATTCACCCCTCCACTTT. This chain uses TRBV6-1 with TRBJ1-6, with 10 bases aligning to TRBD1. The CDR3 runs to 15 residues. V shed 6 bases, J shed 2 bases, and the junction held 1 base outside the gene matches. Per the germline V gene, CDR1 is MNHNS and CDR2 is SASEGT.

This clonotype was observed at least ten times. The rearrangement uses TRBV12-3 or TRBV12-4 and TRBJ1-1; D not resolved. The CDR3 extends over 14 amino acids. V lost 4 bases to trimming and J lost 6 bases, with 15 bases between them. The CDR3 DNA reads TGTGCCAGCAGTTCCGACGGGTATGTCGCTGAAGCTTTCTTT. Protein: CASSSDGYVAEAFF.

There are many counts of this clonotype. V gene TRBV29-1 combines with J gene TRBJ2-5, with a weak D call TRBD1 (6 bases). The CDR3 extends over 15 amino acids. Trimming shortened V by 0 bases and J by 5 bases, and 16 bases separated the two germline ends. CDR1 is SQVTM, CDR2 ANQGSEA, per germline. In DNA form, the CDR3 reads TGCAGCGTTGAAGAGAATCAGGGGCTAGGGGAGACCCAGTACTTC. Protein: CSVEENQGLGETQYF.

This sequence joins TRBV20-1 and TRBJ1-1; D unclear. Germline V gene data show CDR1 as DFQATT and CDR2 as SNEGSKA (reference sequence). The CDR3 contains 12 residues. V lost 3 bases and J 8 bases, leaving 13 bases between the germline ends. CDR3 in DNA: TGCAGTGCTAGTTGGGCCGCCGGGGAAGCTTTCTTT. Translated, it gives CSASWAAGEAFF.

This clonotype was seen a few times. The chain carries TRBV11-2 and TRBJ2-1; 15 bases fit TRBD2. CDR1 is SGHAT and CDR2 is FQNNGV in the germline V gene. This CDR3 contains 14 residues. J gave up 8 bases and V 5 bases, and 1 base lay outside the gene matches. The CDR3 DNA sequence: TGTGCCAGCAGCGGGACTAGCGGGAGGTATGAGCAGTTCTTC. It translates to CASSGTSGRYEQFF.

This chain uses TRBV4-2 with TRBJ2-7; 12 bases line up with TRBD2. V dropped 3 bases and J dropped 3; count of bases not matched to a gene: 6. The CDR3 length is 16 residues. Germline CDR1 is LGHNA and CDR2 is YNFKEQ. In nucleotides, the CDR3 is TGTGCCAGCAGCCAGGACCGACTAGCGGGAGTCTACGAGCAGTACTTC. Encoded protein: CASSQDRLAGVYEQYF.

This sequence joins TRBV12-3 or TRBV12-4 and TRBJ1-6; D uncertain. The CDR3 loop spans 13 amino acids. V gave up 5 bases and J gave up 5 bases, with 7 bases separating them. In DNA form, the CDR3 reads TGTGCCAGCAGTCGACGGGATAATTCACCCCTCCACTTT. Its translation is CASSRRDNSPLHF.

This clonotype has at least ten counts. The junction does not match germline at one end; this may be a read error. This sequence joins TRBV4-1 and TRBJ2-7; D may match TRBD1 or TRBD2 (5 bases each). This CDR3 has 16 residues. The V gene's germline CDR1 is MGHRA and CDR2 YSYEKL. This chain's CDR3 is CASSRPGTYSSHEQYF. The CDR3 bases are TGCGCCAGCAGCCGCCCGGGGACCTACAGCTCCCACGAGCAGTACTTC.

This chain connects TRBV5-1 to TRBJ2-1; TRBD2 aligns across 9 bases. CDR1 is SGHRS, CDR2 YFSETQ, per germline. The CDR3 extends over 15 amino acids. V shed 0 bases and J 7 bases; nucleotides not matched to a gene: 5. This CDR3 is CASSLVAGVWNEQFF. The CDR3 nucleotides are TGCGCCAGCAGCTTGGTAGCGGGAGTATGGAATGAGCAGTTCTTC.